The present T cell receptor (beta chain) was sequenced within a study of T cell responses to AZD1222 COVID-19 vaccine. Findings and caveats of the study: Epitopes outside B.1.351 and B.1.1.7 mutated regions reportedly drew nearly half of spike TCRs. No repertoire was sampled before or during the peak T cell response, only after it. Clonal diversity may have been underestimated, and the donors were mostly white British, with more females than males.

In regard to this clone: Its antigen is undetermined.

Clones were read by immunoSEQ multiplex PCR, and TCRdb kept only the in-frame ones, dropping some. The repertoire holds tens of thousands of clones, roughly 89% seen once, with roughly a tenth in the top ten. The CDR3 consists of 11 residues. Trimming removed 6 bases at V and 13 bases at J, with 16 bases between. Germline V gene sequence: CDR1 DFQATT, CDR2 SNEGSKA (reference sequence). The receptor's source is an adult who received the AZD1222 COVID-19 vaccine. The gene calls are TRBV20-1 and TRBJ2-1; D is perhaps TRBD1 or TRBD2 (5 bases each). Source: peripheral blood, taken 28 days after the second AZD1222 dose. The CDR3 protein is CSAFIRGRQFF. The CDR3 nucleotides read TGCAGTGCCTTTATCCGGGGACGTCAGTTCTTC.